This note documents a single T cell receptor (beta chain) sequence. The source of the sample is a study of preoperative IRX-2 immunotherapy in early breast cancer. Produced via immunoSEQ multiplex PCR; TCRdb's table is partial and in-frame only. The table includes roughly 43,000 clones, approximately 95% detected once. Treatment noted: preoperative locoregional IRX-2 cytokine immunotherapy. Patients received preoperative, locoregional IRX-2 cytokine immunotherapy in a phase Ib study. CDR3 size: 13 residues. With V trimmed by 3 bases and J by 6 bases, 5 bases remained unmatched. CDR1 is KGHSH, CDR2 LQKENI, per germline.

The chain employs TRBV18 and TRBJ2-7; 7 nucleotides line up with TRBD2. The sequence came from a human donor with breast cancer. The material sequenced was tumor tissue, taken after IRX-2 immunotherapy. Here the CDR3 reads CASSPGQRGEQYF. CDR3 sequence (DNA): TGTGCCAGCTCACCGGGCCAGCGGGGCGAGCAGTACTTC.